This T cell receptor beta chain was observed in a study of cytomegalovirus exposure and HLA in healthy donors (dated 2017 in TCRdb). Notes on the research overall: An earlier analysis of several hundred of the donors reported approximately 280 Gb of sequence data and 117 million unique TCR beta sequences obtained from 180 million or so T cells. In an earlier analysis of roughly 580 of the donors, high-throughput TCR beta sequencing was used to judge whether each TCR beta V gene segment behaved as functional or pseudogenic. About 5 DR-DQ haplotypes were handled as single units for association and clustering, since linkage in the cohort was strong. Genome-wide SNP genotypes for about 65% of the 666 donors were used in a later genetic analysis, which treated that subset as a discovery cohort. HLA typing included class I and class II loci at four-digit resolution. Donor age, sex, ethnicity and CMV serostatus were compiled together with the repertoire data. Typing coverage varied by locus: roughly 620-640 donors for A, B, C, DRB1 and DQB1; roughly 500 for DQA1; approximately 610 for DPA1; around 450 for DPB1. To predict cytomegalovirus infection status, the study brought together high-throughput TCR immunosequencing, statistical association of individual TCRs with disease status, and machine learning. All discovery cohort repertoires had been generated using a single sequencing platform. The genetic ancestry cluster associated with self-reported Caucasian donors included over 65% of the 398 genotyped donors. In a later analysis, previously published TCR beta repertoires from 500 to 750 donors were re-analyzed and high-resolution HLA genotyping was added so that TCR occurrence patterns could be studied. Among under 450 genotyped donors of the cohort, an average of about 240,000 unique TCR beta nucleotide sequences were sequenced per donor, roughly 20% of them non-productive. Approximately 310 gigabases of sequencing data and 78 million or so unique TCR sequences were included in an early release covering 500 to 750 HLA-typed donors. Rather than drawing on any new phenotypic data, the later analysis identified candidate immune exposures from TCR beta sequences and the way those sequences occurred across donors. The study profiled the T cell repertoires of 666 subjects by immunosequencing and related them to cytomegalovirus serostatus. Besides the first cohort of approximately 670 subjects, a separate validation cohort made up of 95 to 150 different subjects was used. The aim of the study was to test whether cataloging public T cell receptors could identify signatures of past pathogen exposure. Overall study results and their limits: Strong co-occurrence of HLA alleles, especially DR and DQ, made assigning TCR associations to individual alleles difficult. In both the original and validation cohorts, the classifier was reported to diagnose cytomegalovirus status with high specificity and sensitivity. According to a later analysis, TCR association rates differed among HLA loci, with DRB1 alleles showing the most associated TCRs and HLA-C alleles showing the fewest. Specific HLA alleles were associated with around 18,000 TCR beta sequences at a false discovery rate of 0.05 in a later analysis. In a later analysis, HLA-associated TCR beta chains showed more clonal expansion and lower generation probabilities than non-associated chains that were equally common. Because the 87-base-pair reads could not distinguish some IMGT-functional V segments, including TRBV6-2 and TRBV6-3, those segments were excluded. A further reported finding was that TCR beta sequences accurately predicted the HLA-A and HLA-B alleles for most subjects in the first cohort. In an earlier analysis of roughly 500 of the donors, most TCR beta V segments appeared in productive rearrangements about 87% or about 30% of the time, broadly matching IMGT annotations. The sequencing pipeline was judged likely to have produced a cluster of highly shared sequence variants as a technical artifact. Most TCR sequences were seen in very few donors, while some public TCRs were found in many individuals. Presence/absence analyses assumed roughly uniform sequencing depth across donors, an assumption that may not hold. Because some donors lacked HLA typing at each locus, the association tests relied only on the typed subset. The study gave a list of about 160 TCR beta chains associated with cytomegalovirus. A few of the identified cytomegalovirus-associated TCR beta chains were confirmed in vitro to be specific for cytomegalovirus antigens. The only immune exposure information available for the cohort was CMV serostatus. Linkage disequilibrium might explain the correlated functional status among segregating V segments, but an unknown experimental factor could not be ruled out. Fewer than 20 rarely observed V segments, including chromosome 9 orphons, were excluded from the earlier analysis of approximately 500 of the donors because counts were too low. According to a later analysis, most CMV-associated TCR beta chains appeared to be HLA-restricted, and the HLA associations seemed to be driven largely by CMV exposure. In a later genetic analysis, fewer N-insertions in productive TCRs were reported among donors in an Asian-associated ancestry cluster than the approximately 670-donor mean. In this cohort, only TCR beta chains were sequenced, and detectable features were limited by the absence of alpha or paired-chain data. According to the authors, the approach could potentially be generalized to other disease states and immunological phenotypes. In a later analysis, several top co-occurrence clusters were reported to appear linked to parvovirus B19, influenza, CMV and Epstein-Barr virus. V-gene and J-gene trimming of TCR beta chains was associated with a missense DCLRE1C variant in a later genetic analysis, and the association was replicated in an independent cohort.

The count of this clone is one. Its antigen has not been determined. Base qualities were left out, and no much larger clone turns up one base away. The cohort consisted of some 730 healthy bone marrow donors. At the time of sampling, every cohort member was nominally healthy, though immune exposures that went unrecorded were likely present. The donor was CMV seronegative and belonged to the group of under 400 seronegative cohort members. Each donor provided a peripheral blood sample, and peripheral blood mononuclear cells were used for TCR beta sequencing. The Qiagen DNeasy Blood Extraction Kit was used to extract genomic DNA from the blood cell samples. From the germline V gene, CDR1 is LGHNA and CDR2 is YNFKEQ. Reading from cysteine to phenylalanine, the CDR3 counts 17 amino acids. Only the CDR3 DNA is retained, 51 bases long and in frame from the first base. Trimming leaves V shorter by 2 bases and J shorter by 5 bases, with the junction holding 12 bases beyond the gene matches.

The library was built by means of the immunoSEQ multiplex PCR assay. A mixture of 60 forward primers for TCR Vbeta segments and 13 reverse primers for TCR Jbeta segments was used in the multiplex PCR. The CDR3 region of rearranged TCR beta genes was amplified from genomic DNA by a multiplex PCR assay. On the Illumina HiSeq System, the amplified TCR beta libraries were sequenced as 87-base-pair reads. In the source study's methods: A later analysis counted approximately 74 million unique TCR beta chains across the 550 to 750 repertoires, and around 12 million of these chains were shared by at least two donors. To remove PCR and sequencing errors, raw reads were error-corrected and collapsed into unique sequences using a nearest-neighbor algorithm that merged closely related sequences. To assign V, D and J gene segments, CDR3 sequences were aligned to IMGT reference sequences. For a sequence to be retained, a match of at least six nucleotides to both a V gene segment and a J gene segment was required. A rearrangement was called productive if the CDR3 had no stop codons and remained in frame with V and J, and every other rearrangement was called non-productive. CDR3 was defined according to IMGT convention as the region running from the second conserved V-encoded cysteine to the conserved J-encoded phenylalanine. Sequences without an unambiguous match to a single V gene segment were excluded from the earlier analysis of 450 to 750 of the donors. In an earlier analysis of about 590 of the donors, a V segment was called functional when productive rearrangements were above 56.7%, and segregating when the standard deviation between donors exceeded 5%. A statistical classification framework was built to diagnose cytomegalovirus status from the catalog of TCR beta chain sequences. A later analysis assigned V and J genes by comparing TCR nucleotide sequences with IMGT/GENE-DB human TR gene sequences. The TCRdist pipeline was used in a later analysis to assign CDR3 sequences and most-parsimonious VDJ recombination scenarios. In a later analysis, every TCR beta chain was defined by the combination of its CDR3 amino acid sequence and its V-gene family, and reads without a unique V-gene family were dropped. To address suspected cross-contamination and a sequencing artifact, a later analysis removed around 600 highly shared, low-generation-probability nucleotide sequences. In a later analysis, a clonal expansion index was calculated for each public chain from normalized within-repertoire ranks of inferred template counts. A later analysis computed generation probabilities with a VDJ recombination model fitted to out-of-frame rearrangements, and checked the results against IGoR. Hypergeometric tests were used in a later analysis to score TCR-TCR, TCR-HLA and TCR-CMV co-occurrence, with a repertoire-size bias correction applied to the TCR pairs. To estimate false discovery rates, a later analysis permuted the HLA or CMV assignments 20 times. In a later analysis, co-occurring TCRs were grouped with DBSCAN, and TCRdist sequence similarity was added when clustering was performed within HLA-allele-positive subsets. Co-occurrence clustering excluded repertoires with fewer than 30,000 or more than 120,000 public chains, plus five with anomalous nucleotide sharing. Not all clones reach the TCRdb copy of this immuneACCESS table, which keeps in-frame sequences only. Checked studies attribute under half of the gap to unresolved V genes and leave the rest unexplained. The V and J calls and clone size come from that table; D and trimming were worked out from the DNA. In this sample the table shows about 150,000 clones, about four fifths of which occur a single time. 2.8% of the sample is in the top ten clones.

Sequenced input: PBMCs. The source of this sequence is a man aged 18-30 years in good health and CMV-seronegative. The rearrangement joined TRBV4-2 to TRBJ2-5, and TRBD2 aligns with 9 junction nucleotides. The CDR3 is CASSQSVRGGSPETQYF. The DNA sequence is TGTGCCAGCAGCCAAAGTGTGCGGGGGGGCAGTCCTGAGACCCAGTACTTC.